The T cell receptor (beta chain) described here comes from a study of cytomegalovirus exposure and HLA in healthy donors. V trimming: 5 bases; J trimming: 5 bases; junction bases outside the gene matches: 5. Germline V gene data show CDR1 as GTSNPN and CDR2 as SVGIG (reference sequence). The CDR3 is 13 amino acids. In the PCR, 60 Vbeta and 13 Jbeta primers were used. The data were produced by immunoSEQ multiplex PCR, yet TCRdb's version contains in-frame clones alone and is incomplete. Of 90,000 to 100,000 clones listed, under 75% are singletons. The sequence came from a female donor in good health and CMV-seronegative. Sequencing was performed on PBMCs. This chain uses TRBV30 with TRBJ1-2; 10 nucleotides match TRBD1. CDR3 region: CAWGRQGAYGYTF. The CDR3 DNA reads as TGTGCCTGGGGGCGACAGGGGGCATATGGCTACACCTTC.